This T cell receptor (beta chain) was found in a study of cytomegalovirus exposure and HLA in healthy donors. Study-level points and caveats: Reported findings show TCR beta sequences accurately forecast HLA-A and HLA-B alleles in most subjects.

Germline CDR1 is SGHTA and CDR2 is FQGNSA. Trimming took 1 base from V and 6 from J; bases not matched to a gene: 6. This CDR3 is built from 16 residues. About this clone: What it recognizes is unknown.

The PCR ran on 60 Vbeta and 13 Jbeta primers. Only in-frame clones appear in the TCRdb table, and some are missing; sequencing was by immunoSEQ multiplex PCR. The sample contains some 110,000 clones, more than 80% of which appear only once. This sequence joins TRBV7-2 and TRBJ2-2; 9 bases agree with TRBD1. The sample consisted of PBMCs. This clonotype was sampled from a man aged 18 to 35 in good health and CMV-seronegative. The CDR3 loop reads CASSLEWTGAAGELFF. DNA of the CDR3: TGTGCCAGCAGCTTAGAATGGACAGGGGCGGCCGGGGAGCTGTTTTTT.